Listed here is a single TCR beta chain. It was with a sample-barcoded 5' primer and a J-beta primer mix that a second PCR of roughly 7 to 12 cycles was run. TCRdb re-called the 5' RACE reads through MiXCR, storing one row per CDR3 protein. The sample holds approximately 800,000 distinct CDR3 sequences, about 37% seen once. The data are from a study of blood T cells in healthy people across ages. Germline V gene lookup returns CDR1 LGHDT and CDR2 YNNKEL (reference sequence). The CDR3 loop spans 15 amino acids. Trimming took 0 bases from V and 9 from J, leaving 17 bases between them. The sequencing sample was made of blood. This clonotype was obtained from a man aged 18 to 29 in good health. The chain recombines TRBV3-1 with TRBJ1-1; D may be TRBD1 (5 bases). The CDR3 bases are TGTGCCAGCAGCCAAGATGGGGATAGGGGTACGCAAGCTTTCTTT. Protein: CASSQDGDRGTQAFF.